This T cell receptor beta chain was observed in a study of blood T cell repertoires in COVID-19. This clone is a singleton in its sample. Study processing details: Using reference gene primer amplification, nucleated cell counts were estimated. The table came from immunoSEQ multiplex PCR; TCRdb's copy has only in-frame clones and leaves some out. V and J calls and clone size come straight from that table; D and trimming were deduced from the DNA. Of roughly 100,000 clones in the sample, around nine tenths were seen once. Germline lookup yields CDR1 LNHDA and CDR2 SQIVND (reference sequence). V lost 7 bases, J lost 8 bases, and 13 bases stayed unmatched. The CDR3 spans 15 residues.

The sequence derives from a human donor in a cohort sampled during active COVID-19. V is TRBV19 and J is TRBJ2-1; the match to TRBD2 covers 8 bases. Sequenced: peripheral blood. The CDR3 coding sequence is TGTGCCAGTAAGGCCGGGGGCGGGAGGCGGTATGAGCAGTTCTTC. It encodes CASKAGGGRRYEQFF.